This T cell receptor beta chain stems from a study of CD8+CD57+ T cells in acquired aplastic anemia. V lost 0 bases to trimming and J lost 13 bases, with 19 bases between them. The CDR3 has 16 residues. Germline V lookup: CDR1 SGHVS, CDR2 FQNEAQ. Investigators profiled TCR beta VDJ and CDR3 from genomic DNA template. TCRdb ran MiXCR on the reads and lists one entry per CDR3 protein. The sample lists approximately 260,000 distinct CDR3 sequences, approximately 79% seen once, with over 35% in the top ten. All sequencing subjects had displayed CD8+CD57+ cell expansion on flow cytometry. Severe acquired aplastic anemia was present in every patient. This clonotype was observed a handful of times.

The genes are TRBV7-8 and TRBJ2-6; D ambiguous. The sequencing sample was made of sorted CD4+, CD8+, or CD8+CD57+ T cells (not recorded which) from PBMCs. This clonotype was obtained from a human donor with aplastic anemia. Here the CDR3 DNA reads TGTGCCAGCAGCTTAGCGGGTGGTCCCGAGGCGAAGGTCCTGACTTTC. It is translated as CASSLAGGPEAKVLTF.